The 3 T cell receptor beta chains listed next were all sequenced from one sample in a study of cytomegalovirus exposure and HLA in healthy donors. PCR was performed using 60 Vbeta and 13 Jbeta primers. Assay: immunoSEQ multiplex PCR; the TCRdb copy retains only in-frame clones and omits some. The sample gives approximately 150,000 clones, 75% of which show up once; 4.9% is in the top ten. Specimen: PBMCs. These receptors were taken from a male donor in good health and CMV-seronegative.

To note about this clone: One end of the junction fails to match germline, which may point to a read error. The chain links TRBV7-9 to TRBJ2-5, with D possibly matching TRBD2 (6 bases). CDR1 and CDR2 (germline): SEHNR, FQNEAQ (reference sequence). The CDR3 covers 15 residues. CDR3 DNA: TGTTCCAGCAGCTTCCGTCTAGGAGGGGAGGAGACCCAGTACTTC. It yields the protein CSSSFRLGGEETQYF. The full variable domain, with the rest looked up from reference TRBV7-9 and TRBJ2-5, is DTGVSQNPRHKITKRGQNVTFRCDPISEHNRLYWYRQTLGQGPEFLTYFQNEAQLEKSRLLSDRFSAERPKGSFSTLEIQRTEQGDSAMYLCSSSFRLGGEETQYFGPGTRLLVL.

The V gene is TRBV11-2, the J gene TRBJ1-4; a possible D gene is TRBD1 (5 bases). Germline V gene sequence: CDR1 SGHAT, CDR2 FQNNGV. CDR3 size: 16 residues. The V and J ends lost 8 bases and 0 bases respectively, with 16 bases between them. CDR3 nucleotides: TGTGCCAGCGGTCAGGGTTGGGTAGCAACTAATGAAAAACTGTTTTTT. Translation gives CASGQGWVATNEKLFF.

CDR3 nucleotides: TGTGCCAGCAGCGTTTCAGGGGGGCAATCGGGGGAGCAGTACTTC. This translates into CASSVSGGQSGEQYF. V is TRBV9 and J is TRBJ2-7, with a weak D call TRBD1 (7 bases). Trimming took off 2 bases at V and 7 bases at J, with 19 bases between the two ends. The CDR3 totals 15 residues. The germline V gene encodes CDR1 SGDLS and CDR2 YYNGEE.